This T cell receptor beta chain was sequenced in a study of T-cell memory formation after mild COVID-19. TCRdb reprocessed the 5' RACE reads with MiXCR, giving one entry per CDR3 protein. The data contain almost 250,000 distinct CDR3 sequences, about 16% of them singletons. Per the germline V gene, CDR1 is SGHAT and CDR2 is FQNNGV. The CDR3 covers 14 residues. V lost 0 bases and J 6 bases, leaving 11 bases between the germline ends. This clonotype was counted between two and nine times. This receptor was obtained from an adult woman who had mild COVID-19 (a few samples of this study predate the infection). Cell type and time point are not known. This rearrangement joins TRBV11-2 to TRBJ1-1; no clear D. The sample taken for sequencing was PBMCs or a T cell subset sorted from them (not recorded which). The chain's CDR3 is CASSLDMGRPEAFF. CDR3 nucleotides: TGTGCCAGCAGCTTAGATATGGGCCGGCCTGAAGCTTTCTTT.